The rows below give T cell receptor beta chains drawn from one sample of a study of OX40 agonist ivuxolimab in advanced cancers. Using immunoSEQ multiplex PCR, the repertoire was profiled, and TCRdb retains in-frame clones only, with some absent. Here the sample spans 55,000 to 85,000 clones, about four fifths being singletons. Material: CD4+ or CD8+ T cells sorted from blood, obtained in a trial of the OX40 agonist ivuxolimab. These TCRs come from an adult with an advanced solid tumor such as melanoma, head and neck, liver or kidney cancer. CDR3s leave out the opening cysteine and the closing phenylalanine or tryptophan.

V gene | CDR3 protein
TRBV19 | ASSPTQGNTEAF
TRBV30 | AWSPRETQY
TRBV13 | ASSQGGYGYT
TRBV29-1 | SVTLFDRSTDTQY
TRBV27 | ASSLKSGGHKPWTGELF
TRBV5-4 | APKGGGPRVGLTDTQY
TRBV5-4 | ASSLGQGVLYGYT
TRBV6-5 | ASSYEYVRGYT
TRBV4-1 | ASSQAPSGGVQSYEQY
TRBV18 | ASSPMASGANVLT
TRBV10-2 | ASKIDRITGELF
TRBV7-3 | ASSSSSVSEQY
TRBV30 | AWGRSYEQY
TRBV4-2 | ASSQPFLGEGSTEAF
TRBV14 | ASSRFKAGELF
TRBV10-3 | AISDIVGMPQH
TRBV9 | ASSVEGSYGYT
TRBV5-1 | ASSPYRDYNEQF
TRBV18 | ASSPAPGARAQETQY
TRBV29-1 | SVTTGTSVGYT
TRBV18 | ASSYHPVNTEAF
TRBV6-6 | ASSYSIGDSPLH
TRBV20-1 | SAVATTEAF
TRBV2 | ASSEGGQFQPQH
TRBV4-1 | ASSQPDRGQPQH
TRBV1 | TSSQDWKGLVAYNEQF
TRBV6-5 | ASSYPYGSVSEQY
TRBV14 | ASSPTYGGYT
TRBV5-4 | ASSPGGQETQY
TRBV10-3 | AISGGETQY
TRBV19 | ASSIAGKLH
TRBV5-8 | ASSLEDRGQVRDLF
TRBV10-3 | AIRTSGGHNEQF
TRBV4-2 | ASSDYSGEQY
TRBV11-3 | ASSLGADTQY
TRBV7-8 | ASSSAARNSPLH
TRBV5-1 | ASSSTGLNTEAF
TRBV14 | ASSLGLVGNEQF
TRBV2 | ASSEGTASQPQH
TRBV6-1 | ASTKDRGRQDEQY
TRBV5-1 | ASSPGGVNYGYT
TRBV5-1 | ASSLGDMGHGYT